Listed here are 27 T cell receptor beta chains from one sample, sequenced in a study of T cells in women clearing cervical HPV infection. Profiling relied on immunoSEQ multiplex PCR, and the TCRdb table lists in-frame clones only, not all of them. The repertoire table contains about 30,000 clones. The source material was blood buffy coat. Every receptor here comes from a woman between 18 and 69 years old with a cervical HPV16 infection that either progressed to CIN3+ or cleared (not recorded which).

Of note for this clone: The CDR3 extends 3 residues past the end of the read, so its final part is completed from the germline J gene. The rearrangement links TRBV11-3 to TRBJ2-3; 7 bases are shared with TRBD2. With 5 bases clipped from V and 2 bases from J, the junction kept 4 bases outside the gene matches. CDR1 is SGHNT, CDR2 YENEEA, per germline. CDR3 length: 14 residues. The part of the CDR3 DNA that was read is TGTGCCAGCAGCCTACTAGCGTCCACAGATACG. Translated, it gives CASSLLASTDT. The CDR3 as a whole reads CASSLLASTDTQYF.

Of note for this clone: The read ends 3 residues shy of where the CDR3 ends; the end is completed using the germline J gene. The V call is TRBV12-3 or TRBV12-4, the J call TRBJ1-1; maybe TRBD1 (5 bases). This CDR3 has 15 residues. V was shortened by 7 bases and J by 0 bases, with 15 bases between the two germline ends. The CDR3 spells CASTTHRTMNTEAFF. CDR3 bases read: TGTGCCAGCACGACGCACAGGACCATGAACACTGAA.

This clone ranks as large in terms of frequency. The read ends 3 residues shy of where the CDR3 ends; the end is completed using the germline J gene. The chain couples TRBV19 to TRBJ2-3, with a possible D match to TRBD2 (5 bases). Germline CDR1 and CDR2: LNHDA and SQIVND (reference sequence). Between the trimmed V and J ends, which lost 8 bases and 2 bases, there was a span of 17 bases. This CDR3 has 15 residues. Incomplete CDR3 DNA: TGTGCCAGTCAGGATTGGGCCGGGGACACAGATACG. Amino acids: CASQDWAGDTDT. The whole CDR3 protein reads CASQDWAGDTDTQYF.

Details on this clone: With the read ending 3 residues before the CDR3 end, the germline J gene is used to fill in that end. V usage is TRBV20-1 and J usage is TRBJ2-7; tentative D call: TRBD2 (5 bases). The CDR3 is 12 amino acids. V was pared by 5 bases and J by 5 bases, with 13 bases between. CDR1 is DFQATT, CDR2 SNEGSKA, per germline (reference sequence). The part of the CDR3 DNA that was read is TGCAGTGCTTCAGGACTTGGTGACGAG. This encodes CSASGLGDE. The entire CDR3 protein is CSASGLGDEQYF.

The sequenced CDR3 bases are TGCGCCAGCAGCCCCTTAGCGGGAGGAAGCAATGAG. Translating it yields CASSPLAGGSNE. The entire CDR3 reads CASSPLAGGSNEQFF. V is TRBV5-1 and J is TRBJ2-1; TRBD2 aligns across 10 bases. The sequenced fragment ends 3 residues before the CDR3 boundary, so the rest is inferred from the germline J gene. In germline, CDR1 is SGHRS, CDR2 YFSETQ. The length of the CDR3 is 15 residues. With V trimmed by 4 bases and J by 6 bases, 7 bases remained unmatched.

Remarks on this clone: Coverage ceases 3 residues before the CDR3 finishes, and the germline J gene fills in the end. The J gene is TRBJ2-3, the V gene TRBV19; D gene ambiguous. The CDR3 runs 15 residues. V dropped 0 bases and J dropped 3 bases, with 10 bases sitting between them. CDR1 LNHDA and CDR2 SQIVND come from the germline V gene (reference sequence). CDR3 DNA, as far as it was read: TGTGCCAGTAGTATAGATCTTGCGAGAACAGATACG. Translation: CASSIDLARTDT. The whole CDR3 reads CASSIDLARTDTQYF.

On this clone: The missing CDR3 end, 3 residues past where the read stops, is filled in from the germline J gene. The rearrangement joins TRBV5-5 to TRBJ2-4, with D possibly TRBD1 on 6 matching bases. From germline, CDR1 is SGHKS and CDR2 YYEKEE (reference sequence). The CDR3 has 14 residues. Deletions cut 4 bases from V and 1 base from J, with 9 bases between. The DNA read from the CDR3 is TGTGCCAGCAGCCGGACAGTTGCCAAAAACATT. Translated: CASSRTVAKNI. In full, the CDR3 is CASSRTVAKNIQYF.

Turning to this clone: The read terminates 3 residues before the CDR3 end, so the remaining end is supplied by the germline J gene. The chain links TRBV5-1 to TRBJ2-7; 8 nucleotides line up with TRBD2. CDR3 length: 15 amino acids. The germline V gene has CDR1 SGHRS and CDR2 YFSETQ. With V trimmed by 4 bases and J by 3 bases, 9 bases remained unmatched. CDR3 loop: CASSAPGTRYYEQYF. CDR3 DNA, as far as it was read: TGCGCCAGCAGCGCCCCCGGGACTAGATACTACGAG.

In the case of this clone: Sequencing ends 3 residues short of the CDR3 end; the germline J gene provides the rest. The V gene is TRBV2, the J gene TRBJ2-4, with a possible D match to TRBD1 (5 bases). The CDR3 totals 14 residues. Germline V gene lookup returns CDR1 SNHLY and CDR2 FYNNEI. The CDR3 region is CASKASDITVRQYF. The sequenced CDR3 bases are TGTGCCAGCAAGGCTTCGGACATTACAGTTCGT.

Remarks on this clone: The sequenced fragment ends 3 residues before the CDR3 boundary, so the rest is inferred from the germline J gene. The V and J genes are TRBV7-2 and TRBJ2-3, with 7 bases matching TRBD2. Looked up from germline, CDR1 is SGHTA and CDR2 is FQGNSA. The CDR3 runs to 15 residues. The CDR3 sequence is CASRAGRTPGETQYF. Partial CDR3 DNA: TGTGCCAGCAGAGCGGGACGCACCCCGGGGGAGACG.

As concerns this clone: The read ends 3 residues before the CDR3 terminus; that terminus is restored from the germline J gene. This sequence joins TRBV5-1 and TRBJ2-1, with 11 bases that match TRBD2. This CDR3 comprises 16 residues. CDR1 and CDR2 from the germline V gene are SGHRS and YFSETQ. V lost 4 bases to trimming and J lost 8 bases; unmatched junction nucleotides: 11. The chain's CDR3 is CASSLVSGRALDEQFF. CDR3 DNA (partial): TGCGCCAGCAGCCTCGTTAGCGGGAGGGCCCTAGATGAG.

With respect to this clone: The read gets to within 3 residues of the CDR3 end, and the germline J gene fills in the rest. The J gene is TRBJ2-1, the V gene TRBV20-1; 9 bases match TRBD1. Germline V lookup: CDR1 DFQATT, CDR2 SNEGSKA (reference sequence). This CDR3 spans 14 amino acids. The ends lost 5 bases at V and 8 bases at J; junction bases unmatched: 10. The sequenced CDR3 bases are TGCAGTGCTTACGGGACAGGGCTTTCGCATGAG. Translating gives CSAYGTGLSHE. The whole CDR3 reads CSAYGTGLSHEQFF.

CDR3 region: CASSSNTDTQYF. CDR3 bases read: TGTGCCAGCAGTTCCAACACAGATACG. The chain links TRBV6-2 or TRBV6-3 to TRBJ2-3, with D unresolved. From the germline J gene comes the end of the CDR3, since the read stops 3 residues before it. The CDR3 is 12 amino acids. Between the trimmed V and J ends, which lost 4 bases and 2 bases, there was a span of 4 bases. Germline-derived CDR1 and CDR2 are MNHEY and SVGEGT.

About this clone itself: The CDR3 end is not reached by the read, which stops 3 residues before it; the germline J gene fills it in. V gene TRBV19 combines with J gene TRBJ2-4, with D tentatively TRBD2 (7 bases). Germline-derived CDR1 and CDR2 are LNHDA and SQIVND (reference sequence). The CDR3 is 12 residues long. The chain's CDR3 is CASTGGRYGQYF. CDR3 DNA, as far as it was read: TGTGCCAGCACCGGGGGGCGATATGGT.

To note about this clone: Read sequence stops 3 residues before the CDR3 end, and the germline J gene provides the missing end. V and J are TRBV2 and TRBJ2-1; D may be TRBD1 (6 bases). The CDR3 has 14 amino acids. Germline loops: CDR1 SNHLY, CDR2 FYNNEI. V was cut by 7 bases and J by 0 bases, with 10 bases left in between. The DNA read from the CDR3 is TGTGCCAGCAACACAGGGAGCTCCTACAATGAG. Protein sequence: CASNTGSSYNE. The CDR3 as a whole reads CASNTGSSYNEQFF.

The CDR3 loop reads CSARVPGTRQETQYF. The part of the CDR3 DNA that was read is TGCAGTGCTAGAGTACCCGGGACACGCCAAGAGACC. The rearrangement links TRBV20-1 to TRBJ2-5, with a tentative D call TRBD1 (6 bases). The read terminates 3 residues before the CDR3 end, so the remaining end is supplied by the germline J gene. V was shortened by 1 base and J by 1 base, with 13 bases between the two germline ends. CDR1 and CDR2 (germline): DFQATT, SNEGSKA (reference sequence). This CDR3 has 15 amino acids.

CDR3 sequence reads: CASSLSARTNEKLFF. CDR3 DNA (partial): TGTGCCAGCAGCCTTAGCGCCAGAACTAATGAAAAG. The V call is TRBV7-9, the J call TRBJ2-2, with D tentatively TRBD2 (5 bases). The read ends 3 residues early relative to the CDR3; the germline J gene fills the gap. The germline gives CDR1 SEHNR, CDR2 FQNEAQ (reference sequence). CDR3 length: 15 residues.

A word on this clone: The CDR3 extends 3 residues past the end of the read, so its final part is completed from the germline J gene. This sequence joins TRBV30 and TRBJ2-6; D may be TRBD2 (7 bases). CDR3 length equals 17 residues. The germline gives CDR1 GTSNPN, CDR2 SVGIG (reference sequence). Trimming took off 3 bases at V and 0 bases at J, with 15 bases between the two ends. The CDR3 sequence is CAWSDGGLYSGANVLTF. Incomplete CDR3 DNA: TGTGCCTGGAGCGACGGGGGGCTATACTCTGGGGCCAACGTC.

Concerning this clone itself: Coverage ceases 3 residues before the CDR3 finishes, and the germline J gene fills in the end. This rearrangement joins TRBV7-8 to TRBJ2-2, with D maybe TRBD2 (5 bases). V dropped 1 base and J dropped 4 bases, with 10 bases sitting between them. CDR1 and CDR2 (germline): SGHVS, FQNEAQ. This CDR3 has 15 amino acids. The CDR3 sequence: CASSLVLVSTGELFF. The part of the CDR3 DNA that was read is TGTGCCAGCAGCTTAGTACTAGTAAGCACCGGGGAG.

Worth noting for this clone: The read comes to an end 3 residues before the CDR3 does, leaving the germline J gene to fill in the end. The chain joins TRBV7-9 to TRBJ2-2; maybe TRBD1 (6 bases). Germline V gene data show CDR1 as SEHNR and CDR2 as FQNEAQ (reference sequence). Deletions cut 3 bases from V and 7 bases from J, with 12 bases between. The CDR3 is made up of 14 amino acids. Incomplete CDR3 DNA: TGTGCCAGCAGCTTGTACAGGGTCAGCGGGGAG. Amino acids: CASSLYRVSGE. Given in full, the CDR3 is CASSLYRVSGELFF.

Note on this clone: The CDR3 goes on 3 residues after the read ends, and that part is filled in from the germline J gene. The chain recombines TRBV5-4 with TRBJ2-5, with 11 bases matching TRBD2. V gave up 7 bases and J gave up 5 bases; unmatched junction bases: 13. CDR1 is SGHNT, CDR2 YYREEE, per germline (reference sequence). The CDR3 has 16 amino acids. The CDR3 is CASSSLAGGTTETQYF. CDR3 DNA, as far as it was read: TGTGCCAGCTCAAGCCTAGCGGGAGGAACCACTGAGACC.

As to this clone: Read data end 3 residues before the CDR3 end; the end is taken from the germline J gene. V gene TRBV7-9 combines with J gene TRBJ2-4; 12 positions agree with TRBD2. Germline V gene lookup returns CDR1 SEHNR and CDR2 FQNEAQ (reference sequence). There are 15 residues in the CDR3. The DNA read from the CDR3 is TGTGCCAGCACCCTGTCTAGCGGGGGGGTAGAGACT. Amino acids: CASTLSSGGVET. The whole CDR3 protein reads CASTLSSGGVETQYF. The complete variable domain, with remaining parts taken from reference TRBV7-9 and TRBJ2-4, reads DTGVSQNPRHKITKRGQNVTFRCDPISEHNRLYWYRQTLGQGPEFLTYFQNEAQLEKSRLLSDRFSAERPKGSFSTLEIQRTEQGDSAMYLCASTLSSGGVETQYFGAGTRLSVL.

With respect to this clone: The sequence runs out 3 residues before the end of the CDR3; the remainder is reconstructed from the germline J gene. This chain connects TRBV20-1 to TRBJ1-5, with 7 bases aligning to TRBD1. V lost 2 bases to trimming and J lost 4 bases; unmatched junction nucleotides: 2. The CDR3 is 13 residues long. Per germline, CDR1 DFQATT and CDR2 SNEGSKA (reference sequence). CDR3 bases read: TGCAGTGCTAGAATACAGGGGAATCAGCCC. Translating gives CSARIQGNQP. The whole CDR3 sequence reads CSARIQGNQPQHF.

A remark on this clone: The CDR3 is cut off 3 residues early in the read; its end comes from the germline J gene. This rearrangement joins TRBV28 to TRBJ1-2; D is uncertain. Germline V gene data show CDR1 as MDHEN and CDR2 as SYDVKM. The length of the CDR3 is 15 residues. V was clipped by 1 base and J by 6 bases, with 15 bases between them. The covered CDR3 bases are TGTGCCAGCAGTTTATCTCTAAAGGCTAGGCATGGC. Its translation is CASSLSLKARHG. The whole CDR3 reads CASSLSLKARHGYTF.

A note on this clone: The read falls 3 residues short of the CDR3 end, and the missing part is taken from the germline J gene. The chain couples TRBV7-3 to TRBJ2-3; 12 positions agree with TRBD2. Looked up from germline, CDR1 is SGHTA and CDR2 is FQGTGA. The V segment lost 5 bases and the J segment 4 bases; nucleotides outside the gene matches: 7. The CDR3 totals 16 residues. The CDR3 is CASSLRRTSGADTQYF. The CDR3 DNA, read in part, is TGTGCCAGCAGCCTAAGGCGGACTAGCGGGGCAGATACG.

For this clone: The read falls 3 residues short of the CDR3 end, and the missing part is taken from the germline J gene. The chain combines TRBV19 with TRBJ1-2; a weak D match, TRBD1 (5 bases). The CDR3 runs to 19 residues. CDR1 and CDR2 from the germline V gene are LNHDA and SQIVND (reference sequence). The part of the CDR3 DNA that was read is TGTGCCAGTAGCCGGGGACTAGCGGCCATCCAATATAGCACAGATACC. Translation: CASSRGLAAIQYSTDT. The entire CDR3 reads CASSRGLAAIQYSTDTYTF.

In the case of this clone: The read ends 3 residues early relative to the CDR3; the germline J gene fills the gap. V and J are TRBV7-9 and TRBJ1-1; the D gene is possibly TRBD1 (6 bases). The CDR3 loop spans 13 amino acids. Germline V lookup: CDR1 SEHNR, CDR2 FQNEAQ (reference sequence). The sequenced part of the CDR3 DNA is TGTGCCAGCAGTTACCGGGACATTGGCGAA. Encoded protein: CASSYRDIGE. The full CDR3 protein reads CASSYRDIGEAFF. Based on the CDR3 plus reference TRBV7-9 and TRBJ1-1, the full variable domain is DTGVSQNPRHKITKRGQNVTFRCDPISEHNRLYWYRQTLGQGPEFLTYFQNEAQLEKSRLLSDRFSAERPKGSFSTLEIQRTEQGDSAMYLCASSYRDIGEAFFGQGTRLTVV.